What follows is one T cell receptor (beta chain) and its context. The target antigen is unknown. These data belong to a study of T cells in pancreatic ductal adenocarcinoma. Notes on the study in general: The resected pancreatic cancer cohort was biased toward the minority with early-stage disease. Blood had more productive templates and around 8.6-fold more unique clonotypes than tumor. Enrichment of CD45RO+ effector over naive T cells in tumors may bias clonality. No significant tumor-blood clonality difference; means were about 0.1 and 0.07.

Selected pancreatic ductal adenocarcinoma patients had undergone surgery without neoadjuvant therapy. Some clones are missing from TCRdb's copy, which holds only in-frame ones; the method was immunoSEQ multiplex PCR. The repertoire consists of fewer than 20,000 clones, with approximately 90% occurring once and the leading ten covering 16%. Unmatched junction bases numbered 10, after V lost 4 bases and J lost 0 bases. Germline lookup yields CDR1 LNHDA and CDR2 SQIVND (reference sequence). CDR3 length: 20 amino acids. The sequenced sample was PBMCs. V usage is TRBV19 and J usage is TRBJ2-4; TRBD2 matches at 15 bases. This TCR was sampled from a human donor with pancreatic ductal adenocarcinoma. The chain's CDR3 is CASSTGLAGGLGLAKNIQYF. CDR3 bases: TGTGCCAGTAGTACGGGACTAGCGGGAGGCCTGGGGCTAGCCAAAAACATTCAGTACTTC.